A single sample gave rise to the 20 T cell receptor beta chains below, sequenced in a study of CD8 T cells in cerebrospinal fluid in Alzheimer's disease. TCRdb reprocessed the 10x single-cell sequencing reads and reports one entry per CDR3 protein, with no DNA. The sample has 860 or so distinct CDR3 sequences; the top ten hold approximately 9.1%. Sequencing was carried out using cerebrospinal fluid. The source is a human donor with Parkinson's disease.

Judged by frequency, this clonotype is medium-sized (0.01 to 0.1%). V is TRBV28 and J is TRBJ1-5; TCRdb returns TRBD1, unconfirmable since there is no DNA. From germline, CDR1 is MDHEN and CDR2 SYDVKM. CDR3 length: 15 residues. CDR3 sequence reads: CASSPGPRTRQPQHF.

The chain has TRBV6-6 and TRBJ1-5. CDR3 length: 15 residues. CDR1 and CDR2 (germline): MNHNY, SVGAGI (reference sequence). CDR3 loop: CASRTRGGSNQPQHF.

Measured by frequency, this clonotype is medium-sized. The chain is built from TRBV12-3 or TRBV12-4 and TRBJ2-3; the D call from TCRdb, TRBD1, cannot be confirmed without DNA. CDR3 length: 13 residues. The CDR3 protein is CASSEQGWVTQYF.

This clonotype is called medium-sized (0.01 to 0.1%) based on its frequency. This chain uses TRBV2 with TRBJ2-1; lacking DNA, the TRBD1 call made by TCRdb goes unchecked. The V gene's germline CDR1 is SNHLY and CDR2 FYNNEI. The CDR3 is 16 residues long. CDR3 loop: CASSEWMRLEGNEQFF.

This clonotype shows up as large by frequency. The J gene is TRBJ1-2, the V gene TRBV27; TCRdb's assignment of TRBD1 cannot be checked, as there is no DNA. The CDR3 spans 14 residues. CDR1 and CDR2 from the germline V gene are MNHEY and SMNVEV (reference sequence). CDR3 amino acids: CASSFADRTYGYTF.

By frequency, this clonotype registers large. The rearrangement uses TRBV4-3 and TRBJ2-5. CDR1 is LGHNA, CDR2 YSLEER, per germline. The CDR3 covers 14 residues. The CDR3 region is CASSQGYPQETQYF.

This clonotype ranks as large in terms of frequency. This chain uses TRBV5-1 with TRBJ1-2. Germline CDR1 reads SGHRS; CDR2 reads YFSETQ. The CDR3 covers 14 residues. The CDR3 is CASRIAQANYGYTF.

By frequency, this clonotype is medium-sized. The chain uses TRBV20-1 and TRBJ2-5; the TCRdb call, TRBD2, lacks DNA for checking. The CDR3 contains 14 residues. Germline-derived CDR1 and CDR2 are DFQATT and SNEGSKA (reference sequence). CDR3 amino acids: CSAIQAAGDETQYF.

This clonotype is identified as medium-sized from frequency. The chain links TRBV6-6 to TRBJ2-3; TCRdb selects TRBD1, and the lack of DNA leaves this call unchecked. The CDR3 has 14 amino acids. Germline V lookup: CDR1 MNHNY, CDR2 SVGAGI (reference sequence). The CDR3 region is CASRGASGTDTQYF.

By frequency, this clonotype registers medium-sized. The chain carries TRBV2 and TRBJ1-5. The length of the CDR3 is 13 residues. Germline lookup yields CDR1 SNHLY and CDR2 FYNNEI. This CDR3 reads CASSANLNQPQHF.

This clonotype shows up as medium-sized by frequency. V gene TRBV27 combines with J gene TRBJ2-3; TCRdb returns TRBD2, unconfirmable since there is no DNA. Germline V gene data show CDR1 as MNHEY and CDR2 as SMNVEV (reference sequence). This CDR3 region has 16 residues. CDR3 residues: CASSPGTSGRTDTQYF.

In terms of frequency, this clonotype is medium-sized. CDR3 in amino acids: CASSPDFGRVDYGYTF. The V and J genes are TRBV6-4 and TRBJ1-2. This CDR3 region has 16 residues. Germline V gives CDR1 MRHNA, CDR2 SNTAGT.

According to its frequency, this clonotype is medium-sized (0.01 to 0.1%). The chain links TRBV1 to TRBJ2-3; without DNA, the TCRdb call of TRBD2 cannot be checked. TRBV1 is a documented pseudogene. This CDR3 has 18 residues. CDR3 sequence reads: CTSSKRLAGGPKADTQYF.

According to its frequency, this clonotype is medium-sized (0.01 to 0.1%). The gene calls are TRBV5-1 and TRBJ2-1; the D gene TCRdb calls, TRBD2, cannot be checked with no DNA. The V gene's germline CDR1 is SGHRS and CDR2 YFSETQ. The CDR3 contains 15 residues. CDR3 sequence: CASSLVARPENEQFF.

This clonotype ranks as medium-sized in terms of frequency. V and J are TRBV28 and TRBJ2-7; TCRdb returns TRBD1, unconfirmable since there is no DNA. The CDR3 consists of 14 residues. Germline values: CDR1 MDHEN, CDR2 SYDVKM. This chain's CDR3 is CASSLGGSSYEQYF. Full variable domain (outside the CDR3, taken from reference TRBV28 and TRBJ2-7): DVKVTQSSRYLVKRTGEKVFLECVQDMDHENMFWYRQDPGLGLRLIYFSYDVKMKEKGDIPEGYSVSREKKERFSLILESASTNQTSMYLCASSLGGSSYEQYFGPGTRLTVT.

This clonotype is called large (0.1 to 1%) based on its frequency. The chain links TRBV27 to TRBJ2-1; TCRdb selects TRBD2, and the lack of DNA leaves this call unchecked. This CDR3 has 16 residues. The V gene's germline CDR1 is MNHEY and CDR2 SMNVEV (reference sequence). CDR3: CASSRASVSSYNEQFF.

Measured by frequency, this clonotype is large. The V and J genes are TRBV6-6 and TRBJ1-6; TCRdb outputs TRBD1, but without DNA this stays unchecked. The CDR3 runs to 18 residues. Per the germline V gene, CDR1 is MNHNY and CDR2 is SVGAGI (reference sequence). The CDR3 is CASSYSPGQGPPPRPLHF.

This clonotype is classed as large by frequency. This chain joins TRBV6-5 and TRBJ2-3; TCRdb picks TRBD1, but there is no DNA to check that call. The germline gives CDR1 MNHEY, CDR2 SVGAGI. The CDR3 spans 15 residues. This chain's CDR3 is CASSSAGSETDTQYF.

According to its frequency, this clonotype is medium-sized. The chain couples TRBV6-6 to TRBJ2-3; TCRdb names TRBD2, which stays unverified in the absence of DNA. This CDR3 is 14 amino acids long. Germline V lookup: CDR1 MNHNY, CDR2 SVGAGI (reference sequence). This CDR3 reads CASSETSGSATQYF.

This clonotype registers large by frequency. The chain carries TRBV6-6 and TRBJ1-1; TCRdb's assignment of TRBD1 cannot be checked, as there is no DNA. Germline V lookup: CDR1 MNHNY, CDR2 SVGAGI (reference sequence). The CDR3 is 15 residues long. CDR3 sequence: CASSYSPQRNTEAFF.